This T cell receptor (beta chain) was sequenced for a study of blood T cell repertoires in COVID-19. This clone appeared a single time. Measured with immunoSEQ multiplex PCR; TCRdb has only the in-frame clones, and not every one. The sample carries more than 15,000 clones, roughly 87% recorded once. The length of the CDR3 is 19 residues. The V gene lost 5 bases and the J gene lost 0 bases, with 20 bases spanning the gap. Germline assignment: CDR1 LGHNA and CDR2 YNFKEQ. This clonotype was obtained from a human donor in a cohort sampled during active COVID-19. The donor label of this sample is uncertain. Input material: peripheral blood. The V and J genes are TRBV4-2 and TRBJ2-6; a possible D gene is TRBD2 (6 bases). The CDR3 sequence: CASSYRPMAGPSGANVLTF. In DNA form, the CDR3 reads TGTGCCAGCAGCTACCGGCCCATGGCGGGGCCCTCTGGGGCCAACGTCCTGACTTTC.